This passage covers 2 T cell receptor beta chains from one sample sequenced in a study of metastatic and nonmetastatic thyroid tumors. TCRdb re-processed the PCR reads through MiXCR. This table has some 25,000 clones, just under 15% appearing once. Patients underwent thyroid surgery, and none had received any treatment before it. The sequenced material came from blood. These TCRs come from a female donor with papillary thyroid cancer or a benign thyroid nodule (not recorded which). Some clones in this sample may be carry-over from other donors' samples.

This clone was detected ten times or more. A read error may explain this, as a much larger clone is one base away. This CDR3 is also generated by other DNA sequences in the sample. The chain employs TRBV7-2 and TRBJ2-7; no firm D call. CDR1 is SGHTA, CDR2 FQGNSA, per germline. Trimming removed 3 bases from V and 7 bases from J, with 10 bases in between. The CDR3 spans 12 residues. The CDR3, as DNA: TGTGCCAGCAGCTTCCAAGGGTTAGAGCAGTACTTC. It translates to CASSFQGLEQYF.

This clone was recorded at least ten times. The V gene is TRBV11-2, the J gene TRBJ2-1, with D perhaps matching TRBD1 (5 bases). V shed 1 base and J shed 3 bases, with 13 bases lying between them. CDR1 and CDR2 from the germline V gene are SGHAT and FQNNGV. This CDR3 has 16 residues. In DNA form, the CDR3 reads TGTGCCAGCAGCTTAGTAGAAAAGGGGCTCTACAATGAGCAGTTCTTC. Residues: CASSLVEKGLYNEQFF.